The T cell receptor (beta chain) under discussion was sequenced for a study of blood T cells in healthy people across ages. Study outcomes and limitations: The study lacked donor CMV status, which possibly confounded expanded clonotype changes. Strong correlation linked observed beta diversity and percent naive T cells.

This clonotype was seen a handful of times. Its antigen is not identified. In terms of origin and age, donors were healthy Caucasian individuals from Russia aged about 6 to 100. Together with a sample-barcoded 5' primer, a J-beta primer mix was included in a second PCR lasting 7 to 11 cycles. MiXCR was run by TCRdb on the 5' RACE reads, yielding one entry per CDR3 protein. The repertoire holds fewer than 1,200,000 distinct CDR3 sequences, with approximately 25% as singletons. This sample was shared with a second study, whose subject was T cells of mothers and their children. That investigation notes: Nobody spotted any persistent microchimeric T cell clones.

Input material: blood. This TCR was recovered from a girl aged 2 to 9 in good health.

For the CDR3, the DNA is TGTGCCAGCAGCCCACAGCGGGAGGCCTACAATGAGCAGTTCTTC. Its protein product is CASSPQREAYNEQFF. V is TRBV28 and J is TRBJ2-1; 9 bases line up with TRBD2. CDR3 length equals 15 residues. Germline CDR1 reads MDHEN; CDR2 reads SYDVKM. V shed 6 bases and J 2 bases; nucleotides not matched to a gene: 5. Combining the CDR3 with reference TRBV28 and TRBJ2-1 gives the whole variable domain DVKVTQSSRYLVKRTGEKVFLECVQDMDHENMFWYRQDPGLGLRLIYFSYDVKMKEKGDIPEGYSVSREKKERFSLILESASTNQTSMYLCASSPQREAYNEQFFGPGTRLTVL.